This record looks at one TCR beta chain sequence and its context. Its antigen is unknown. Added to each PCR by spiking were synthetic TCR analog templates. Libraries were prepared by immunoSEQ multiplex PCR; TCRdb keeps only in-frame clonotypes and omits some of them. The data hold roughly 100,000 clones, with roughly 90% observed a single time. Documented time point: pretreatment peripheral blood. Patients had urothelial carcinoma that was locally advanced or metastatic. The germline gives CDR1 MDHEN, CDR2 SYDVKM. After removal of 3 bases from V and 3 bases from J, the junction contained 9 bases not matched to a gene. The CDR3 extends over 17 amino acids. The data originate from a study of PD-L1 blockade in urothelial cancer. Study-wide context: Male sex and bladder-origin urothelial cancer characterized about 90% of the roughly 30 patients.

Findings and caveats of the study: When measured at 3 weeks, tumor-associated blood clones expanded more in durable-benefit patients.

Sequenced material: PBMCs, taken around atezolizumab (anti-PD-L1) treatment. The TCR comes from a woman of 80 years or more with urothelial cancer. V gene TRBV28 combines with J gene TRBJ2-3; TRBD2 aligns across 10 bases. The CDR3 spells CASSLSGRAFGTDTQYF. CDR3 sequence (DNA): TGTGCCAGCAGTTTGAGCGGGAGGGCCTTCGGGACAGATACGCAGTATTTT.